Below, 13 T cell receptor beta chains from the same sample are listed, as sequenced in a study of radiotherapy plus CTLA-4 blockade in lung cancer. The data were produced by immunoSEQ multiplex PCR, yet TCRdb's version contains in-frame clones alone and is incomplete. The sample lists roughly 120,000 clones, 75% to 80% occurring once. Sequenced here: peripheral blood, sampled from a patient treated with radiotherapy plus ipilimumab. The receptors derive from a human donor with non-small cell lung cancer who had a partial response to radiotherapy plus ipilimumab.

V is TRBV7-2 and J is TRBJ2-1, with D uncertain. Germline assignment: CDR1 SGHTA and CDR2 FQGNSA. There are 15 residues in the CDR3. Trimming pared 1 base from V and 3 bases from J, leaving 10 bases between. This CDR3 reads CASSLGAASYNEQFF. CDR3 sequence (DNA): TGTGCCAGCAGCTTAGGGGCAGCAAGCTACAATGAGCAGTTCTTC.

The chain carries TRBV5-4 and TRBJ2-1, with TRBD1 matching over 11 bases. Trimming at V came to 5 bases and at J to 5 bases, leaving 9 bases not matched to a gene. The CDR3 is 16 amino acids. Germline CDR1 reads SGHNT; CDR2 reads YYREEE (reference sequence). The CDR3 reads CASSSRTGGADNEQFF. The CDR3 DNA follows: TGTGCCAGCAGTTCACGGACAGGGGGCGCTGACAATGAGCAGTTCTTC.

In its sample, this clone was seen a few times. The chain is built from TRBV28 and TRBJ1-5, with D tentatively TRBD1 (5 bases). There are 15 residues in the CDR3. Germline values: CDR1 MDHEN, CDR2 SYDVKM. V was shortened by 6 bases and J by 2 bases, with 14 bases between the two germline ends. CDR3 nucleotide sequence: TGTGCCAGCAGCTTCCAGGGAGGAGGCAATCAGCCCCAGCATTTT. Protein: CASSFQGGGNQPQHF.

This clone was seen once. The rearrangement uses TRBV15 and TRBJ2-3, with D unresolved. V shed 3 bases and J shed 6 bases, with 13 bases lying between them. Germline V gene sequence: CDR1 LNHNV, CDR2 YYDKDF (reference sequence). The CDR3 spans 14 residues. The CDR3 spells CATSSVQKWDTQYF. CDR3 nucleotide sequence: TGTGCCACCAGCAGCGTCCAGAAGTGGGATACGCAGTATTTT.

This sequence joins TRBV5-1 and TRBJ1-1; 7 bases line up with TRBD1. CDR3 length: 13 amino acids. Germline V CDR1 and CDR2: SGHRS, YFSETQ. Losses at the gene ends were 5 bases for V and 1 base for J; bases not matched to a gene: 2. This CDR3 reads CASSDRANTEAFF. DNA for the CDR3: TGCGCCAGCAGTGACAGGGCGAACACTGAAGCTTTCTTT.

J is TRBJ2-3 and V is TRBV28, with a tentative D call TRBD1 (5 bases). Germline V gene sequence: CDR1 MDHEN, CDR2 SYDVKM. Between the trimmed V and J ends, which lost 8 bases and 0 bases, there was a span of 15 bases. The CDR3 loop spans 15 amino acids. As DNA, the CDR3 is TGTGCCAGCCGAGGCGAAGGGGCTAGCACAGATACGCAGTATTTT. Translating it yields CASRGEGASTDTQYF.

The chain links TRBV6-1 to TRBJ1-4, with D unclear. Trimming cost V 4 bases and J 3 bases, with 9 bases left between them. From germline, CDR1 is MNHNS and CDR2 SASEGT. This CDR3 has 14 amino acids. The CDR3 DNA reads TGTGCCAGCAGTGGTTCCCGAGCTAATGAAAAACTGTTTTTT. This translates into CASSGSRANEKLFF.

This clone has only a few counts. The chain links TRBV6-1 to TRBJ1-6; tentatively, D is TRBD1 (6 bases). V gave up 6 bases and J gave up 6 bases, with 9 bases separating them. The CDR3 is 13 amino acids. Germline V gene data show CDR1 as MNHNS and CDR2 as SASEGT. The CDR3 DNA sequence: TGTGCCAGCAGCCAGGGGTTTAATTCACCCCTCCACTTT. Amino acid sequence: CASSQGFNSPLHF.

V is TRBV4-1 and J is TRBJ2-7; possibly TRBD2 for D (6 bases). Germline loops: CDR1 MGHRA, CDR2 YSYEKL. Trimming took off 4 bases at V and 9 bases at J, with 16 bases between the two ends. This CDR3 is built from 13 residues. The CDR3 coding sequence is TGCGCCAGCAGCCTATTAACAGGAGGGGTGCAGTACTTC. Its protein product is CASSLLTGGVQYF.

This clone came up once. V and J are TRBV11-2 and TRBJ2-5; 7 positions agree with TRBD2. CDR3 length equals 13 residues. J was trimmed by 9 bases and V by 5 bases; bases with no gene match: 9. In germline, CDR1 is SGHAT, CDR2 FQNNGV. The CDR3 DNA reads as TGTGCCAGCAGCGGCGGGGTTGGGGGGGCCCAGTACTTC. Its translation: CASSGGVGGAQYF. The complete variable domain, with remaining parts taken from reference TRBV11-2 and TRBJ2-5, reads EAGVAQSPRYKIIEKRQSVAFWCNPISGHATLYWYQQILGQGPKLLIQFQNNGVVDDSQLPKDRFSAERLKGVDSTLKIQPAKLEDSAVYLCASSGGVGGAQYFGPGTRLLVL.

The V call is TRBV7-8, the J call TRBJ2-2, with TRBD1 identical over 9 bases. The CDR3 length is 14 residues. Germline assignment: CDR1 SGHVS and CDR2 FQNEAQ. V dropped 5 bases and J dropped 5; count of bases not matched to a gene: 3. CDR3 sequence: CASSVGTGTGELFF. The CDR3 coding sequence is TGTGCCAGCAGCGTTGGGACAGGGACCGGGGAGCTGTTTTTT. Drawing the rest from reference TRBV7-8 and TRBJ2-2, the complete variable domain is GAGVSQSPRYKVAKRGQDVALRCDPISGHVSLFWYQQALGQGPEFLTYFQNEAQLDKSGLPSDRFFAERPEGSVSTLKIQRTQQEDSAVYLCASSVGTGTGELFFGEGSRLTVL.

In this sample, this clone turned up once. The rearrangement joins TRBV29-1 to TRBJ2-1; D remains ambiguous. Trimming stripped 3 bases from V and 6 bases from J, with 9 bases between. The germline V gene encodes CDR1 SQVTM and CDR2 ANQGSEA. The CDR3 sequence is 12 residues long. The CDR3 region has the DNA TGCAGCGTTGATTACAGAAGCAATGAGCAGTTCTTC. It encodes CSVDYRSNEQFF.

The chain carries TRBV5-1 and TRBJ2-1; TRBD2 matches 7 bases. The trim removed 0 bases at V and 6 bases at J, leaving 6 bases unmatched. CDR1 is SGHRS and CDR2 is YFSETQ in the germline V gene. This CDR3 region has 15 residues. CDR3 in amino acids: CASSLAAGVVNEQFF. The CDR3 DNA sequence: TGCGCCAGCAGCTTGGCCGCGGGAGTAGTCAATGAGCAGTTCTTC.